This note documents a single T cell receptor (beta chain) sequence. No antigen is known for it. The data stem from a study of beta chain features in type 1 diabetes. Overall study results and limits: When Type 1 diabetes patients were examined, their TCRB CDR3s proved moderately but significantly shorter in all four CD4+ subsets. Patients and controls would share equally any PCR tilt toward shorter templates.

Expressed TCRB transcripts were sequenced, since all the RNA that had been isolated was reverse transcribed. This table comes from immunoSEQ multiplex PCR, and its TCRdb copy is limited to in-frame clones, with some not included. The sample yields 630,000 or so clones, over 12% seen once. The germline V gene has CDR1 SGDLS and CDR2 YYNGEE. This CDR3 has 15 amino acids. V was clipped by 0 bases and J by 6 bases, with 16 bases between them. CD45RO/CCR7/CD25/CD127/CD95/CD27 sorting isolated CD4+ naive, central memory, regulatory and stem cell-like memory cells. The clonotype comes from a man aged 18-30 years with type 1 diabetes. The sample consisted of naive CD4+ T cells from blood. The chain couples TRBV9 to TRBJ2-7; D call uncertain. The CDR3 is CASSVAPGSWGEQYF. The DNA for the CDR3 is TGTGCCAGCAGCGTAGCTCCAGGCAGTTGGGGCGAGCAGTACTTC.